This TCR beta chain was found in a study of graft-versus-host responses after intestinal transplantation. This CDR3 region has 13 residues. The germline gives CDR1 SEHNR, CDR2 FQNEAQ (reference sequence). The trim removed 10 bases at V and 7 bases at J, leaving 10 bases unmatched. Note on this clone: Its specificity is unknown.

Study findings and constraints: Across patients carrying graft-donor T cell macrochimerism, allografts held high graft-versus-host to host-versus-graft clonal ratios. Recipient marrow held GvH clones, some first seen in ileum or blood. Early after transplant, HvG clones declined as circulating GvH clones peaked.

Produced via immunoSEQ multiplex PCR; TCRdb's table is partial and in-frame only. The sample lists around 130,000 clones; more than 80% were seen once. The chain uses TRBV7-9 and TRBJ2-1, with TRBD2 identical over 7 bases. Sequenced here: unstimulated CD4+ T cells sorted from spleen or lymph node cells, sampled before intestinal transplant. The TCR sequence derives from a human donor who received an intestinal transplant. The CDR3 reads CATGLVGPNEQFF. The CDR3, as DNA: TGTGCCACCGGACTAGTAGGCCCTAATGAGCAGTTCTTC. Combining the CDR3 with reference TRBV7-9 and TRBJ2-1 gives the whole variable domain DTGVSQNPRHKITKRGQNVTFRCDPISEHNRLYWYRQTLGQGPEFLTYFQNEAQLEKSRLLSDRFSAERPKGSFSTLEIQRTEQGDSAMYLCATGLVGPNEQFFGPGTRLTVL.